One sample yielded the 9 T cell receptor beta chains listed below, sequenced in a study of control samples from healthy donors and cancer patients. This table comes from immunoSEQ multiplex PCR, and its TCRdb copy is limited to in-frame clones, with some not included. The sample holds about 77,000 clones; around 92% are singletons and the top ten take 5.8%. Sequencing was done on a sample of blood. The receptors shown here come from a woman between 55 and 75 years old in good health.

The chain has TRBV5-1 and TRBJ2-7; 9 bases map to TRBD1. The CDR3 loop spans 15 amino acids. The germline V gene has CDR1 SGHRS and CDR2 YFSETQ. V shed 5 bases, J shed 4 bases, and the junction held 10 bases outside the gene matches. The CDR3 DNA reads TGCGCCAGCAGAAGGACAACAGGGGGCGATTACGAGCAGTACTTC. Protein sequence: CASRRTTGGDYEQYF.

V is TRBV19 and J is TRBJ1-5; unclear D gene. Trimming left V 2 bases short and J 1 base short, with 12 bases between. The CDR3 runs 16 residues. CDR1 and CDR2 (germline): LNHDA, SQIVND (reference sequence). CDR3 sequence: CASSIRSRGSNQPQHF. DNA for the CDR3: TGTGCCAGTAGTATAAGGTCTCGGGGAAGCAATCAGCCCCAGCATTTT.

In its sample, this clone was seen once. V is TRBV19 and J is TRBJ1-1; 8 bases map to TRBD1. The germline V gene encodes CDR1 LNHDA and CDR2 SQIVND (reference sequence). V shed 4 bases, J shed 4 bases, and the junction held 11 bases outside the gene matches. The CDR3 contains 16 residues. In DNA form, the CDR3 reads TGTGCCAGTAGTACCCAATCGTCCAGGGGGCTCACTGAAGCTTTCTTT. It codes for CASSTQSSRGLTEAFF.

The chain joins TRBV7-3 to TRBJ1-2, with D perhaps matching TRBD1 (5 bases). V was cut by 5 bases and J by 7 bases, with 23 bases left in between. In germline, CDR1 is SGHTA, CDR2 FQGTGA. This CDR3 contains 16 residues. The CDR3 DNA reads TGTGCCAGCAGCCGACAGCGCGCCCGTACCTCTAGTGGCTACACCTTC. Amino acids: CASSRQRARTSSGYTF.

The rearrangement uses TRBV19 and TRBJ1-5; 8 bases agree with TRBD1. Germline V gene sequence: CDR1 LNHDA, CDR2 SQIVND (reference sequence). Trimming at V came to 10 bases and at J to 4 bases, leaving 9 bases not matched to a gene. This CDR3 is built from 14 residues. The CDR3 loop is CATSVGQGNQPQHF. Written as DNA, the CDR3 is TGTGCCACAAGCGTAGGACAGGGTAATCAGCCCCAGCATTTT. Drawing the rest from reference TRBV19 and TRBJ1-5, the complete variable domain is DGGITQSPKYLFRKEGQNVTLSCEQNLNHDAMYWYRQDPGQGLRLIYYSQIVNDFQKGDIAEGYSVSREKKESFPLTVTSAQKNPTAFYLCATSVGQGNQPQHFGDGTRLSIL.

The V call is TRBV5-1, the J call TRBJ2-1; the D gene is possibly TRBD2 (5 bases). Germline V lookup: CDR1 SGHRS, CDR2 YFSETQ. The CDR3 has 15 residues. Deletions cut 0 bases from V and 3 bases from J, with 10 bases between. CDR3: CASSLVGESYNEQFF. Here the CDR3 DNA reads TGCGCCAGCAGCTTGGTCGGGGAAAGCTACAATGAGCAGTTCTTC.

This chain connects TRBV29-1 to TRBJ2-6; D may match TRBD1 or TRBD2 (8 bases each). Germline lookup yields CDR1 SQVTM and CDR2 ANQGSEA. V lost 6 bases to trimming and J lost 0 bases, with 21 bases between them. The CDR3 sequence is 18 residues long. In DNA, the CDR3 is TGCAGCGTAGACGGGGGGGACAGGCGCCTCTCTGGGGCCAACGTCCTGACTTTC. This gives the protein CSVDGGDRRLSGANVLTF.

CDR3 region: CATSRDLEGEKLFF. The DNA for the CDR3 is TGTGCCACCAGCAGAGATCTAGAGGGGGAAAAACTGTTTTTT. This chain connects TRBV15 to TRBJ1-4; maybe TRBD1 (5 bases). The ends were cut back, 0 bases at V and 8 bases at J, with 10 bases in the middle. The CDR3 contains 14 residues. Germline assignment: CDR1 LNHNV and CDR2 YYDKDF (reference sequence).

This chain uses TRBV2 with TRBJ1-5; D may be TRBD1 (5 bases). Trimming left V 8 bases short and J 0 bases short, with 8 bases between. CDR1 is SNHLY and CDR2 is FYNNEI in the germline V gene. The CDR3 runs to 13 residues. In nucleotides, the CDR3 is TGTGCCAGCTCGGGGGATAGCAATCAGCCCCAGCATTTT. Its protein product is CASSGDSNQPQHF.